Listed below are T cell receptor beta chains from one sample, sequenced in a study of CD8 T cells in ankylosing spondylitis. One entry per CDR3 protein results from TCRdb running MiXCR on the 5' RACE reads. The table has hundreds of thousands of distinct CDR3 sequences, about 16% seen once. Specimen: blood, either unsorted or a sorted T cell fraction (not recorded which). These receptors all stem from a male donor with ankylosing spondylitis. CDR3s include the opening cysteine and the closing phenylalanine or tryptophan. The D gene is left open where the match is weak.

TRBJ2-1	TRBV9	-	16	CASSPRPGAAYNEQFF
TRBJ1-1	TRBV12-3/TRBV12-4	-	13	CASREGGITEAFF
TRBJ1-2	TRBV4-1	-	14	CASSQAGAIYGYTF
TRBJ1-1	TRBV7-9	-	16	CASSGGQGIKYTEAFF
TRBJ1-1	TRBV11-2	TRBD1	16	CASREWDRRMNTEAFF
TRBJ2-1	TRBV6-1	-	14	CASSLRNDYNEQFF
TRBJ2-1	TRBV20-1	TRBD2	17	CSGLLAGGPSVWNEQFF
TRBJ1-2	TRBV7-8	TRBD1	15	CASSPRDRANYGYTF
TRBJ2-2	TRBV5-1	-	18	CASRLGTISPQNTGELFF
TRBJ2-1	TRBV15	TRBD1	13	CATGQGTVNEQFF
TRBJ2-5	TRBV7-9	-	14	CASSSPASQETQYF
TRBJ1-1	TRBV7-9	-	15	CASSFPDRLNTEAFF
TRBJ2-1	TRBV5-1	-	14	CASSLAWGMDEQFF
TRBJ2-5	TRBV11-3	TRBD2	15	CASSPRTSGGETQYF
TRBJ1-1	TRBV29-1	-	12	CSVEADRVEAFF
TRBJ2-7	TRBV4-3	TRBD1	16	CASSQDRGQISYEQYF
TRBJ2-7	TRBV10-3	TRBD1	14	CATTGTGTGDEQYF
TRBJ2-3	TRBV6-1	TRBD2	15	CASSEAGGSGDTQYF
TRBJ2-3	TRBV12-3/TRBV12-4	-	14	CASSLAGARDTQYF
TRBJ2-7	TRBV10-3	TRBD2	19	CATSSGGEVIAGVSDEQYF
TRBJ1-2	TRBV12-3/TRBV12-4	-	13	CASTRIGGSSHTF
TRBJ1-3	TRBV24-1	-	17	CATLEVSETSSGNTIYF
TRBJ2-5	TRBV12-3/TRBV12-4	TRBD2	15	CASSLSSGGAETQYF
TRBJ2-7	TRBV20-1	-	15	CSARDERVYRYEQYF
TRBJ1-4	TRBV12-3/TRBV12-4	TRBD1	14	CASRGTEPNEKLFF
TRBJ2-1	TRBV11-2	TRBD1	16	CASSLAGTGTWYEQFF
TRBJ2-5	TRBV28	-	15	CASSSPGTESGTQYF
TRBJ1-1	TRBV4-3	-	15	CASSQGVPGTTEAFF
TRBJ2-1	TRBV10-3	-	13	CAIRLADGIEQFF
TRBJ1-5	TRBV4-1	-	16	CASSQDHGTLYQPQHF
TRBJ2-7	TRBV27	TRBD2	14	CASSLIAGRNEQYF
TRBJ2-1	TRBV25-1	-	13	CASRLPTYNEQFF
TRBJ2-1	TRBV19	-	15	CASTLGRSAYNEQFF
TRBJ2-1	TRBV30	-	16	CAWSGSGRGSYNEQFF
TRBJ2-7	TRBV9	TRBD2	15	CASSVGGGLVDEQYF
TRBJ2-3	TRBV20-1	TRBD2	16	CSARDPLAGPTDTQYF
TRBJ1-1	TRBV27	-	15	CASSLSRGWNTEAFF
TRBJ2-1	TRBV27	TRBD2	16	CASRSSGTSGYNEQFF
TRBJ2-7	TRBV27	TRBD1	15	CASISSEGQTYEQYF
TRBJ1-1	TRBV20-1	-	11	CSAKIDTEAFF
TRBJ2-1	TRBV19	TRBD2	15	CASSTGLAGYNEQFF
TRBJ2-3	TRBV28	-	15	CASRSRPGGPDTQYF
TRBJ1-3	TRBV7-9	-	13	CASSPDPGDTIYF
TRBJ2-2	TRBV15	TRBD1	15	CATSRDRGLTGELFF
TRBJ1-1	TRBV4-1	TRBD1	13	CASRTGRNTEAFF